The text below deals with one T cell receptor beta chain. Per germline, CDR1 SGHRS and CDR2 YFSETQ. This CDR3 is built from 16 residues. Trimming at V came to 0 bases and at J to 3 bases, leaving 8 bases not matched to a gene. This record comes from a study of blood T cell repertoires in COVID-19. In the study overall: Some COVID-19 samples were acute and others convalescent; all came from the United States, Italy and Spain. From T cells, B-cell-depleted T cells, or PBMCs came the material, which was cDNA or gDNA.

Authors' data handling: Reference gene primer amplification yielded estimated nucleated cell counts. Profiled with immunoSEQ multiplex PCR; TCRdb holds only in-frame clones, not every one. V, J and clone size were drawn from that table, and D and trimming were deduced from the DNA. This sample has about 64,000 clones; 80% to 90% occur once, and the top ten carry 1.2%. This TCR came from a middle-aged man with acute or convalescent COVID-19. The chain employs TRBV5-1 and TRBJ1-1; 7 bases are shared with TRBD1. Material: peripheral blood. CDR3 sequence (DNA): TGCGCCAGCAGCTTGGCCGGACAGGCCGCGTACACTGAAGCTTTCTTT. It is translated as CASSLAGQAAYTEAFF.